The source of this TCR beta chain is a study of T cells in Graves' hyperthyroidism and ophthalmopathy. Study-level findings and limits: Separating ophthalmopathy from stable hyperthyroidism was achieved by a 13 V-J model. Among clonotypes expanded in thyroid above 0.001, most were also found in blood.

Worth noting for this clonotype: Its target is unknown.

The CDR3 loop spans 12 amino acids. The V gene lost 4 bases and the J gene lost 6 bases, with 10 bases spanning the gap. CDR1 is SGHTA, CDR2 FQGNSA, per germline. Uncontrolled infection, other autoimmune disease, pregnancy and lactation each barred patients from inclusion. The diagnostic basis comprised clinical symptoms, serum thyroxine and TRAb, thyroid ultrasound and orbital computed tomography. RNA transcripts were the template for amplifying TCR beta CDR3 regions. TCR CDR3 underwent first-round RT-PCR with the HTBI primer set. TCRdb called the multiplex PCR reads again in MiXCR, with one record for every CDR3 protein. This table has hundreds of thousands of distinct CDR3 sequences, over 40% appearing once.

V is TRBV7-2 and J is TRBJ2-7; perhaps D is TRBD1 or TRBD2 (5 bases each). The sequenced material came from peripheral blood or thyroid tissue (not recorded which). The TCR was taken from an adult man with Graves' disease, either hyperthyroidism or ophthalmopathy (not recorded which). The chain's CDR3 is CASSSPGPEQYF. The CDR3 region has the DNA TGTGCCAGCAGCTCGCCGGGACCCGAGCAGTACTTC.